This T cell receptor (beta chain) is drawn from a study of T cells in Graves' hyperthyroidism and ophthalmopathy. Study background: Initial diagnosis, before any treatment, was when peripheral blood was collected.

Study-wide results and caveats: Most expanded thyroid clonotypes above 0.001 also appeared in blood. A median around 6.4 months before onset, the model predicted ophthalmopathy.

This clonotype was seen ten or more times. Its antigen is not known. RNA transcripts gave rise to amplified TCR beta CDR3 regions. The HTBI set primed first-round TCR CDR3 RT-PCR. TCRdb fed the multiplex PCR reads into MiXCR, producing one record per CDR3 protein. The table has about 400,000 distinct CDR3 sequences, roughly 15% seen once; the top ten hold approximately 13%. After removal of 0 bases from V and 1 base from J, the junction contained 7 bases not matched to a gene. The germline V gene has CDR1 SGDLS and CDR2 YYNGEE. This CDR3 is 17 amino acids long. This TCR was sampled from a man younger than 35 with Graves' ophthalmopathy. This chain uses TRBV9 with TRBJ2-5; 9 bases fit TRBD2. Sequences were obtained from blood. The CDR3 sequence is CASSVGGLAGPQETQYF. The CDR3 region has the DNA TGTGCCAGCAGCGTAGGTGGGCTAGCGGGACCCCAAGAGACCCAGTACTTC.